The 15 T cell receptor beta chains in this list originate from one sample, sequenced in a study of neurological immune-mediated disorders. The time point was: longitudinal time-point 2. TCRdb passed the 5' RACE reads through MiXCR, listing each CDR3 protein once. The sample lists some 100,000 distinct CDR3 sequences, roughly 13% occurring once. The sequenced sample was PBMCs. The origin of the receptors is a female donor with HTLV-1-associated myelopathy (HAM/TSP).

This clonotype was observed at least ten times. The genes are TRBV12-5 and TRBJ2-3; D unresolved. Germline V CDR1 and CDR2: LGHNT, FRNRAP. CDR3 length equals 13 residues. Deletions cut 6 bases from V and 6 bases from J, with 13 bases between. CDR3 in DNA: TGTGCTAGTGGACTTGAAGGCCGGGATACGCAGTATTTT. Protein product: CASGLEGRDTQYF.

Note on this clonotype: Lacking the conserved final phenylalanine or tryptophan, this CDR3 likely reflects a read error. Because the CDR3's place on the DNA is in doubt, the DNA is left out and the CDR3 is given as listed by TCRdb. This rearrangement joins TRBV5-1 to TRBJ2-2. The V gene's germline CDR1 is SGHRS and CDR2 YFSETQ. The CDR3 totals 14 residues, both ends included. The CDR3 here is CASSLVPDTGELLL.

This clonotype was counted at least ten times. For the CDR3, the DNA is TGTGCCAGCAGCCCTGGGGGCAGGGGGCTGGGCACAGATACGCAGTATTTT. Its translation: CASSPGGRGLGTDTQYF. The chain links TRBV6-1 to TRBJ2-3, with TRBD1 matching over 8 bases. CDR1 and CDR2 from the germline V gene are MNHNS and SASEGT. V lost 6 bases and J lost 1; bases outside the gene matches: 12. This CDR3 has 17 residues.

This rearrangement joins TRBV21-1 to TRBJ2-2. TRBV21-1 is a listed pseudogene. This CDR3 spans 18 amino acids. CDR3 DNA sequence: TGTGCCAGCAACAAAGCGGAACAGCGAACCTCGAACACCGGGGAGCAGTTTTTT. Translating gives CASNKAEQRTSNTGEQFF.

DNA for the CDR3: TGTGCCAGCTCACCACTCGGGCCCAGGAACCACGCGAACACCGGGGAGCTGTTTTTT. It translates to CASSPLGPRNHANTGELFF. V gene TRBV18 combines with J gene TRBJ2-2; D gene uncertain. CDR1 KGHSH and CDR2 LQKENI come from the germline V gene. This CDR3 has 19 residues. The V end lost 1 base, the J end lost 0 bases, and 18 bases lay between the germline ends. Full variable domain (remainder filled in from reference TRBV18 and TRBJ2-2): NAGVMQNPRHLVRRRGQEARLRCSPMKGHSHVYWYRQLPEEGLKFMVYLQKENIIDESGMPKERFSAEFPKEGPSILRIQQVVRGDSAAYFCASSPLGPRNHANTGELFFGEGSRLTVL.

In its sample, this clonotype was seen many times. This chain uses TRBV5-1 with TRBJ2-3, with 12 bases lining up with TRBD2. The J segment lost 8 bases and the V segment lost 0 bases, leaving 4 bases of the junction unmatched. The CDR3 loop spans 15 amino acids. Looked up from germline, CDR1 is SGHRS and CDR2 is YFSETQ. DNA for the CDR3: TGCGCCAGCAGCTTGGAACTAGCGGGGGGAGGTACGCAGTATTTT. Amino acids: CASSLELAGGGTQYF.

J is TRBJ2-3 and V is TRBV28; maybe TRBD2 (6 bases). The CDR3 is 18 amino acids. The germline V gene encodes CDR1 MDHEN and CDR2 SYDVKM. V gave up 8 bases and J gave up 2 bases, with 26 bases separating them. The CDR3 DNA follows: TGTGCCAGCGGTGGGGGACCCGCGGGACCTAAGCACACAGATACGCAGTATTTT. It translates to CASGGGPAGPKHTDTQYF.

The CDR3 bases are TGTGCCAGTGCTTTAGCGGGGGGGATCTACAATGAGCAGTTCTTC. As protein: CASALAGGIYNEQFF. This chain joins TRBV19 and TRBJ2-1; 11 nucleotides match TRBD2. The CDR3 runs 15 residues. The V gene end was trimmed by 8 bases and the J gene end by 3 bases; junction bases not matched to a gene: 6. CDR1 is LNHDA, CDR2 SQIVND, per germline (reference sequence).

This clonotype was counted many times. The chain employs TRBV4-1 and TRBJ1-1; tentatively, D is TRBD1 (5 bases). Germline V gene lookup returns CDR1 MGHRA and CDR2 YSYEKL. This CDR3 is built from 16 residues. Trimming pared 2 bases from V and 0 bases from J, leaving 13 bases between. The CDR3 sequence is CASSQLTTAVNTEAFF. The CDR3 region has the DNA TGCGCCAGCAGCCAACTCACGACAGCTGTGAACACTGAAGCTTTCTTT.

This clonotype was seen repeatedly, ten times or more. The V and J genes are TRBV5-6 and TRBJ2-5; 7 bases line up with TRBD1. J was trimmed by 5 bases and V by 4 bases; bases with no gene match: 5. This CDR3 has 13 amino acids. From germline, CDR1 is SGHDT and CDR2 YYEEEE. The CDR3: CASSKGAWETQYF. In DNA form, the CDR3 reads TGTGCCAGCAGCAAGGGGGCCTGGGAGACCCAGTACTTC. Together with reference TRBV5-6 and TRBJ2-5, the CDR3 gives the full variable domain: DAGVTQSPTHLIKTRGQQVTLRCSPKSGHDTVSWYQQALGQGPQFIFQYYEEEERQRGNFPDRFSGHQFPNYSSELNVNALLLGDSALYLCASSKGAWETQYFGPGTRLLVL.

Regarding this clonotype: Since a much larger clone is just one base distant, this may be a read error. This chain links TRBV27 with TRBJ2-1, with 10 bases matching TRBD2. The CDR3 loop spans 15 amino acids. The V gene's germline CDR1 is MNHEY and CDR2 SMNVEV (reference sequence). CDR3 DNA sequence: TGTGCCAGCAGGGGTACTAGCGGGGTCTACAATGAGCAGTTATTC. It is translated as CASRGTSGVYNEQLF.

This clonotype was counted once. A much bigger clone sits one base away, suggesting this may be a read error. The chain joins TRBV11-2 to TRBJ2-5; D is perhaps TRBD2 (6 bases). CDR3 length: 14 residues. Germline CDR1 SGHAT, CDR2 FQNNGV. The CDR3: CASSKPAGTSAQHF. CDR3 nucleotides: TGTGCCAGCAGCAAACCCGCGGGGACCAGCGCCCAGCACTTC.

This clonotype was seen ten or more times. V gene TRBV20-1 combines with J gene TRBJ1-2, with 8 bases matching TRBD1. The CDR3 runs 14 residues. The V gene's germline CDR1 is DFQATT and CDR2 SNEGSKA (reference sequence). V lost 3 bases and J lost 6; bases outside the gene matches: 9. CDR3 DNA: TGCAGTGCTAGTTATCCCGGGACAGGTCATGGCTACACCTTC. This sequence encodes CSASYPGTGHGYTF.

About this clonotype: One end of the junction is discordant with germline, which a read error may explain. The V gene is TRBV20-1, the J gene TRBJ2-7; D is possibly TRBD1 or TRBD2 (7 bases each). Germline CDR1 is DFQATT and CDR2 is SNEGSKA (reference sequence). This CDR3 has 14 residues. The CDR3 DNA reads TGCAGTGCAATCAGGGGGGGTAATACCTACGCGCAGTACTTC. It codes for CSAIRGGNTYAQYF.

This clonotype showed up many times. The V gene is TRBV21-1, the J gene TRBJ1-2. TRBV21-1 is a known pseudogene. This CDR3 region has 15 residues. The CDR3, as DNA: TGTGCCAGCAGCAATCCTGCGGCAGGGGCCTATGGCTACACCTTC. This encodes CASSNPAAGAYGYTF.